The T cell receptor (beta chain) under discussion was sequenced for a study of T cell responses to AZD1222 COVID-19 vaccine. Study-level results: Rises in breadth and depth of Spike-specific TCRs came after two AZD1222 doses. Most donors were white British, females outnumbered males, and clonal diversity was possibly underestimated. CD4 TCRs associated with vaccination spanned spike, dominating at 160-218 and 743-854.

This CDR3 contains 14 residues. Losses at the gene ends were 7 bases for V and 4 bases for J; bases not matched to a gene: 5. Germline CDR1 is MNHEY and CDR2 is SVGAGI. Notes on this clone: Antigen unknown.

Sequenced by immunoSEQ multiplex PCR; TCRdb stores in-frame clones only, minus some. The data contain over 45,000 clones, around 89% of them singletons. This chain links TRBV6-5 with TRBJ1-1; 11 bases are a match to TRBD1. The material was peripheral blood, obtained 28 days after the second AZD1222 dose. The TCR originated in an adult who received the AZD1222 COVID-19 vaccine. The CDR3: CASTQGQGGTEAFF. The CDR3 DNA is TGTGCCAGCACCCAGGGACAGGGGGGCACTGAAGCTTTCTTT.